The next 23 T cell receptor beta chains were all read from a single sample in a study of T cells after posttransplantation cyclophosphamide. Treatment was busulfan-fludarabine conditioning, a marrow graft, and cyclophosphamide on days +3 and +4. Produced via immunoSEQ multiplex PCR; TCRdb's table is partial and in-frame only. The sample shows about 7,800 clones, about 85% of them seen only once. The specimen was PBMCs, collected after allogeneic stem cell transplant with posttransplant cyclophosphamide. The receptors originated from a female patient aged 40-50 years who received an allogeneic stem cell transplant from an unrelated donor, was CMV-positive, and had no GVHD. Some T cells may have originated in the graft donor.

This clone was counted once. The gene calls are TRBV5-4 and TRBJ1-1; D possibly corresponds to TRBD1 (6 bases). In germline, CDR1 is SGHNT, CDR2 YYREEE (reference sequence). The CDR3 length is 15 residues. V dropped 2 bases and J dropped 4 bases, with 15 bases sitting between them. The CDR3 DNA is TGTGCCAGCAGCTTCGTTGAAAGACAGGCCACTGAAGCTTTCTTT. Its translation: CASSFVERQATEAFF.

CDR3 nucleotide sequence: TGTGCCAGCAGCGGACAGGGTCCGGACAAGCAGTACTTC. Residues: CASSGQGPDKQYF. The chain couples TRBV7-2 to TRBJ2-7, with 8 bases identical to TRBD1. V was clipped by 5 bases and J by 8 bases; unmatched bases: 8. This CDR3 has 13 residues. Germline values: CDR1 SGHTA, CDR2 FQGNSA.

The chain combines TRBV27 with TRBJ2-7; 7 positions agree with TRBD1. Trimming removed 10 bases from V and 4 bases from J; junction bases left unmatched: 4. Germline V lookup: CDR1 MNHEY, CDR2 SMNVEV (reference sequence). The CDR3 loop spans 11 amino acids. The CDR3 protein is CATGQRYEQYF. CDR3 DNA: TGTGCCACGGGACAGAGATACGAGCAGTACTTC.

This clone was recorded once. This rearrangement joins TRBV5-5 to TRBJ2-7; D perhaps matches TRBD1 (6 bases). CDR3 length: 17 residues. Germline V lookup: CDR1 SGHKS, CDR2 YYEKEE (reference sequence). V shed 1 base and J shed 1 base, with 18 bases lying between them. This CDR3 reads CASSLRLGGPLSYEQYF. The DNA of the CDR3 is TGTGCCAGCAGCTTGAGGTTAGGGGGTCCCCTTTCCTACGAGCAGTACTTC.

The rearrangement links TRBV7-8 to TRBJ2-7; the match to TRBD2 covers 13 bases. CDR1 is SGHVS and CDR2 is FQNEAQ in the germline V gene. The CDR3 has 15 amino acids. V gave up 1 base and J gave up 7 bases; unmatched junction bases: 4. The CDR3 loop is CASSLVVTSGGEQYF. CDR3 bases: TGTGCCAGCAGCTTAGTCGTGACTAGCGGGGGGGAGCAGTACTTC.

The V and J genes are TRBV4-1 and TRBJ1-1, with TRBD1 as a possible D gene (5 bases). Germline loops: CDR1 MGHRA, CDR2 YSYEKL. Trimming removed 3 bases from V and 4 bases from J, with 12 bases in between. The CDR3 is 14 residues long. CDR3 in amino acids: CASSQQGLGTEAFF. Written as DNA, the CDR3 is TGCGCCAGCAGCCAGCAGGGACTGGGCACTGAAGCTTTCTTT.

This chain uses TRBV12-5 with TRBJ1-6, with 7 bases aligning to TRBD1. The CDR3 runs 15 residues. The V and J ends lost 3 bases and 6 bases, in that order; junction bases with no gene match: 5. Germline loops: CDR1 LGHNT, CDR2 FRNRAP. As DNA, the CDR3 is TGTGCTAGTGGTTTAGAAGGGGGCCGTAATTCACCCCTCCACTTT. Translation: CASGLEGGRNSPLHF.

The chain combines TRBV27 with TRBJ2-5, with TRBD1 matching 7 bases. Trimming cost V 3 bases and J 4 bases; bases outside gene matches: 5. Germline CDR1 reads MNHEY; CDR2 reads SMNVEV (reference sequence). The CDR3 is 14 amino acids. CDR3 amino acids: CASSFWDSPETQYF. CDR3 in DNA: TGTGCCAGCAGTTTCTGGGACAGCCCAGAGACCCAGTACTTC.

The chain is built from TRBV5-8 and TRBJ1-5; TRBD1 matches 10 bases. The CDR3 covers 14 residues. CDR1 and CDR2 from the germline V gene are SGHTS and YDEGEE. Losses at the gene ends were 4 bases for V and 6 bases for J; bases not matched to a gene: 4. The CDR3 nucleotides read TGTGCCAGCAGCATTCGGACAGGGGGTCAGCCCCAGCATTTT. Its translation is CASSIRTGGQPQHF.

The rearrangement uses TRBV28 and TRBJ1-4; D is ambiguous. V dropped 3 bases and J dropped 4 bases, with 12 bases sitting between them. The CDR3 loop spans 15 amino acids. CDR1 is MDHEN, CDR2 SYDVKM, per germline. The CDR3 spells CASSFVHRSNEKLFF. The CDR3 DNA reads as TGTGCCAGCAGTTTCGTTCACAGAAGTAATGAAAAACTGTTTTTT.

V is TRBV10-1 and J is TRBJ1-3, with D perhaps TRBD1 (6 bases). V was cut by 6 bases and J by 0 bases, with 12 bases left in between. The CDR3 sequence is 15 residues long. Germline CDR1 is WNHNN and CDR2 is SYGVQD (reference sequence). The CDR3 region is CASSKDSLSGNTIYF. The CDR3 bases are TGCGCCAGCAGCAAGGACAGTCTCTCTGGAAACACCATATATTTT.

The rearrangement links TRBV7-2 to TRBJ1-5; 11 nucleotides match TRBD1. The CDR3 totals 18 residues. The J segment lost 0 bases and the V segment lost 5 bases, leaving 9 bases of the junction unmatched. CDR1 and CDR2 from the germline V gene are SGHTA and FQGNSA. The DNA of the CDR3 is TGTGCCAGCAGCCTAGGACAGGGGGCCACGTCTAGCAATCAGCCCCAGCATTTT. Protein sequence: CASSLGQGATSSNQPQHF.

This chain uses TRBV7-2 with TRBJ1-1; 7 positions agree with TRBD1. Germline CDR1 SGHTA, CDR2 FQGNSA. The CDR3 has 15 residues. V lost 4 bases, J lost 6 bases, and 11 bases stayed unmatched. In nucleotides, the CDR3 is TGTGCCAGCAGCTCTGAGACAGGGCCTTGGCCTGAAGCTTTCTTT. Translation gives CASSSETGPWPEAFF.

V gene TRBV5-1 combines with J gene TRBJ1-4, with TRBD1 identical over 10 bases. Germline V gene data show CDR1 as SGHRS and CDR2 as YFSETQ. The CDR3 has 14 residues. The V and J ends lost 6 bases and 6 bases, in that order; junction bases with no gene match: 5. CDR3 residues: CASMVGQGDEKLFF. Here the CDR3 DNA reads TGCGCCAGCATGGTAGGACAGGGGGATGAAAAACTGTTTTTT.

V and J are TRBV5-1 and TRBJ2-7; a possible D gene is TRBD1 (6 bases). Germline CDR1 and CDR2: SGHRS and YFSETQ. CDR3 length: 15 amino acids. V gave up 3 bases and J gave up 3 bases, with 16 bases separating them. CDR3 sequence (DNA): TGCGCCAGCAGCTCAGCTCGGGTAGGGGGCTACGAGCAGTACTTC. It is translated as CASSSARVGGYEQYF.

The chain links TRBV11-2 to TRBJ2-7, with 7 positions matching TRBD1. This CDR3 is built from 16 residues. Germline trimming cut 5 bases from V and 0 bases from J; bases unmatched to any gene: 10. CDR1 and CDR2 (germline): SGHAT, FQNNGV. The CDR3 region is CASSPLTGTASYEQYF. Written as DNA, the CDR3 is TGTGCCAGCAGCCCCCTCACAGGGACAGCCTCCTACGAGCAGTACTTC.

V and J are TRBV7-3 and TRBJ2-5; 7 nucleotides align to TRBD1. The germline CDR1 and CDR2 sequences are SGHTA and FQGTGA. This CDR3 has 14 amino acids. V gave up 5 bases and J gave up 2 bases; unmatched junction bases: 5. Here the CDR3 reads CASSPSGQQETQYF. CDR3 sequence (DNA): TGTGCCAGCAGCCCCTCGGGACAGCAAGAGACCCAGTACTTC.

The gene calls are TRBV2 and TRBJ1-2; unclear D gene. Germline V gene sequence: CDR1 SNHLY, CDR2 FYNNEI. The CDR3 totals 14 residues. V dropped 2 bases and J dropped 4 bases, with 11 bases sitting between them. The CDR3 is CASSESEEIYGYTF. For the CDR3, the DNA is TGTGCCAGCAGTGAATCCGAGGAAATCTATGGCTACACCTTC.

The genes are TRBV28 and TRBJ1-2, with 9 bases matching TRBD1. The CDR3 sequence is 13 residues long. CDR1 is MDHEN and CDR2 is SYDVKM in the germline V gene. The trim removed 6 bases at V and 5 bases at J, leaving 4 bases unmatched. The CDR3 coding sequence is TGTGCCAGCAGCGCCGGGACAGGGTATGGCTACACCTTC. This encodes CASSAGTGYGYTF.

This clone was detected only a few times. Mismatch with germline at one junction end may stem from a read error. This chain connects TRBV7-3 to TRBJ2-3; 8 bases are a match to TRBD1. This CDR3 comprises 18 residues. In germline, CDR1 is SGHTA, CDR2 FQGTGA. The CDR3 region is CASSLKDRDSFGTDTQYF. CDR3 DNA sequence: TGCGCCAGCAGCCTGAAGGACAGGGATTCTTTTGGCACAGATACGCAGTATTTT.

The chain recombines TRBV5-3 with TRBJ1-6; TRBD1 matches at 7 bases. TRBV5-3 is noted as an ORF with a role that remains uncertain. The junction had 9 bases not matched to a gene; V was cut back by 0 bases and J by 0 bases. CDR3 length equals 19 residues. CDR3 region: CARSLGGRGRTSYNSPLHF. In DNA, the CDR3 is TGTGCCAGAAGCTTGGGCGGTAGGGGGCGAACCTCCTATAATTCACCCCTCCACTTT.

The chain links TRBV27 to TRBJ2-1; TRBD2 might be the D (6 bases). The CDR3 contains 16 residues. CDR1 is MNHEY and CDR2 is SMNVEV in the germline V gene (reference sequence). Trimming took 4 bases from V and 0 from J, leaving 13 bases between them. The CDR3 spells CASSSAGRPSYNEQFF. As DNA, the CDR3 is TGTGCCAGCAGTTCCGCGGGGAGGCCCTCCTACAATGAGCAGTTCTTC.

V usage is TRBV5-5 and J usage is TRBJ2-5; tentatively, D is TRBD1 (6 bases). The end of the DNA is better explained by TRBJ2-7, so the J call may be wrong. The length of the CDR3 is 17 residues. CDR1 SGHKS and CDR2 YYEKEE come from the germline V gene (reference sequence). CDR3 in DNA: TGTGCCAGCAGCTTGAGGTTAGGGGGTCCCCTTTCCTACGAGCAGTACTTC. Translated, it gives CASSLRLGGPLSYEQYF.